This T cell receptor (beta chain) was recovered during a study of control samples from healthy donors and cancer patients. The protocol was immunoSEQ multiplex PCR, while the TCRdb copy is restricted to in-frame clones and leaves out a portion. The sample lists about 58,000 clones; approximately 89% were seen once. The junction had 10 bases not matched to a gene; V was cut back by 1 base and J by 2 bases. In germline, CDR1 is SGHRS, CDR2 YFSETQ. The CDR3 sequence is 18 residues long. This receptor was identified in an older woman with lung cancer. J is TRBJ2-1 and V is TRBV5-1; 9 positions agree with TRBD2. Sequenced sample: PBMCs. The CDR3 loop is CASSLRGLARRAYNEQFF. CDR3 coding DNA: TGCGCCAGCAGCTTGAGGGGACTAGCTCGGAGGGCCTACAATGAGCAGTTCTTC.